Here is one T cell receptor (beta chain) with its context. The target antigen is unknown. Quantitative 5'-RACE with molecular barcodes was used to make the TCR beta libraries. One entry per CDR3 protein, called by TCRdb with MiXCR from the 5' RACE reads. This table holds more than 150,000 distinct CDR3 sequences, 9.5% to 15% found once. The record originates from a study of CD8 T cells in ankylosing spondylitis. Findings and limits, study-wide: The study identified a TCR beta motif of several highly homologous variants that appeared characteristic of ankylosing spondylitis blood. Within matched ankylosing spondylitis synovial fluid, disease-linked clones were reportedly significantly enriched. Peripheral blood samples showed relatively rare disease-linked clones, and these clones were CD8+.

CDR1 is DFQATT, CDR2 SNEGSKA, per germline (reference sequence). The CDR3 extends over 15 amino acids. V lost 0 bases to trimming and J lost 5 bases; unmatched junction nucleotides: 6. Material: blood, either unsorted or a sorted T cell fraction (not recorded which). The V and J genes are TRBV20-1 and TRBJ2-2; 7 bases map to TRBD2. The origin of this receptor is a male donor with ankylosing spondylitis or in good health (not recorded which). CDR3 DNA: TGCAGTGCTAGAGATGTCCTTAGCGGGACCGGGGAGCTGTTTTTT. It translates to CSARDVLSGTGELFF.